This TCR beta chain was observed in a study of T cells after yellow fever vaccination. Study context: SMART-Seq v4 Ultra Low Input prepared the low-cell-number fractions.

Findings and limits, study-wide: Compared with primary, the secondary response was weaker and peaked at day 5, not 15. Post-booster reappearance was seen for most primary-vaccination clones (about 95% CD4, around 91% CD8).

V was clipped by 6 bases and J by 4 bases; unmatched bases: 4. Germline CDR1 MNHEY, CDR2 SMNVEV (reference sequence). This CDR3 spans 13 amino acids. TCRdb called the 5' RACE reads again in MiXCR, with one record for every CDR3 protein. The top ten clones hold 15% to 20% of a sample with hundreds of thousands of distinct CDR3 sequences, around a sixth of them seen once. Concerning this clonotype: Its antigen remains unidentified.

The sample in question was PBMCs, obtained before the yellow fever booster vaccination. The V gene is TRBV27, the J gene TRBJ2-5, with 8 bases fitting TRBD2. This receptor was obtained from a man younger than 35 who received the YFV17D yellow fever vaccine. CDR3 DNA: TGTGCCAGCAGACCGGGACTAGTAGAGACCCAGTACTTC. Translation gives CASRPGLVETQYF.